This TCR beta chain is from a study of PD-1 blockade in classical Hodgkin lymphoma. Study-level points and caveats: Reported baseline diversity: healthy donors highest, relapsed/refractory patients lowest.

On this clone: The antigen is unknown. The sample has other DNA sequences that encode this CDR3 too.

The repertoire was sequenced with immunoSEQ multiplex PCR; TCRdb's copy has only in-frame clones and lacks some. The sample comprises tens of thousands of clones, approximately 70% of which are singletons, and about 10% rests with the top ten. After autologous stem cell transplantation all patients relapsed, and prior brentuximab vedotin exposure differed between cohorts. The starting material was peripheral blood mononuclear cells (PBMCs), obtained at baseline. This TCR was sampled from a human donor with classical Hodgkin lymphoma.

The CDR3 loop is CASSLQGGNTEAFF. The CDR3 DNA reads TGTGCCAGCAGCCTCCAGGGCGGGAACACTGAAGCTTTCTTT. The V call is TRBV7-3, the J call TRBJ1-1; D perhaps matches TRBD1 (5 bases). Per germline, CDR1 SGHTA and CDR2 FQGTGA. The CDR3 runs to 14 residues. Trimming took off 5 bases at V and 1 base at J, with 11 bases between the two ends.